These 6 T cell receptor beta chains originate from one sample sequenced in a study of shared clonotypes between healthy human individuals. Naive CD8 cells were CD45RO-negative, positively selected for CCR7, excluding terminally differentiated effector memory CD45RA+ cells. TCRdb's copy holds only in-frame clones and misses some; the assay was immunoSEQ multiplex PCR. This sample has around 2,000,000 clones; about 95% occur once, and the top ten carry more than 0.95%. The sample comprised naive CD8+ T cells sorted from blood. The receptors derive from a man between 18 and 35 years old in good health.

The chain joins TRBV5-1 to TRBJ1-1; a possible D gene is TRBD1 (5 bases). CDR3 size: 13 residues. V lost 5 bases and J 5 bases, leaving 13 bases between the germline ends. Per the germline V gene, CDR1 is SGHRS and CDR2 is YFSETQ. Here the CDR3 DNA reads TGCGCCAGCAGAATTCCAGGGTATACTGAAGCTTTCTTT. Translated: CASRIPGYTEAFF.

The chain links TRBV6-1 to TRBJ1-3; D gene uncertain. Germline CDR1 reads MNHNS; CDR2 reads SASEGT. The V end was cut by 3 bases, the J end by 0 bases, with 9 bases between. The CDR3 sequence is 15 residues long. CDR3 amino acids: CASSDDLLSGNTIYF. In DNA, the CDR3 is TGTGCCAGCAGTGACGACCTTCTCTCTGGAAACACCATATATTTT.

The rearrangement links TRBV5-4 to TRBJ2-7, with D perhaps matching TRBD1 or TRBD2 (5 bases each). The CDR3 runs to 13 residues. Germline CDR1 and CDR2: SGHNT and YYREEE (reference sequence). V was shortened by 7 bases and J by 5 bases, with 16 bases between the two germline ends. The CDR3 protein is CASHPGGSDEQYF. Here the CDR3 DNA reads TGTGCCAGCCACCCTGGGGGTAGTGACGAGCAGTACTTC.

The chain employs TRBV2 and TRBJ2-5, with 9 nucleotides matching TRBD2. Germline CDR1 reads SNHLY; CDR2 reads FYNNEI. V was clipped by 5 bases and J by 4 bases; unmatched bases: 14. This CDR3 contains 17 residues. The CDR3 bases are TGTGCCAGCAGTTACATTATAGCGGGAGTCTTGGGAGAGACCCAGTACTTC. Translating it yields CASSYIIAGVLGETQYF.

The gene calls are TRBV6-5 and TRBJ2-7; TRBD1 or TRBD2 may be the D gene (6 bases each). CDR1 and CDR2 (germline): MNHEY, SVGAGI. The V gene lost 6 bases and the J gene lost 0 bases, with 15 bases spanning the gap. The length of the CDR3 is 15 residues. The CDR3 here is CASSLGQTSSYEQYF. The CDR3 DNA reads TGTGCCAGCAGCCTCGGACAGACTAGCTCCTACGAGCAGTACTTC.

The chain employs TRBV6-5 and TRBJ2-7; no firm D call. V was cut by 4 bases and J by 0 bases, with 10 bases left in between. The CDR3 covers 14 residues. Germline V gene lookup returns CDR1 MNHEY and CDR2 SVGAGI. CDR3 nucleotides: TGTGCCAGCAGTTTCGCATCACTCTCCTACGAGCAGTACTTC. Translated, it gives CASSFASLSYEQYF.